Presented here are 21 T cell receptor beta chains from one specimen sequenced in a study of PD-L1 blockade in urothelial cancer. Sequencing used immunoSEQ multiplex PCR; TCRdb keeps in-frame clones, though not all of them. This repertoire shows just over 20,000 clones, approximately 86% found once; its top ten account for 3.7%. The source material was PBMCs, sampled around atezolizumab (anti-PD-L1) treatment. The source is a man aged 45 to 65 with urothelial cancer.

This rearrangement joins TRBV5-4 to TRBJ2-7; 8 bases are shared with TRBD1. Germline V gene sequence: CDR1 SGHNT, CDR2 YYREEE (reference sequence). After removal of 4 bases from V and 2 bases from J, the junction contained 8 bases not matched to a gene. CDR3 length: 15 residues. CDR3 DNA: TGTGCCAGCAGCAAACCGGACAGGGATGCCTACGAGCAGTACTTC. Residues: CASSKPDRDAYEQYF.

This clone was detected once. This CDR3 reads CASSVVAGGRYEQFF. In DNA form, the CDR3 reads TGTGCCAGCAGTGTGGTCGCGGGAGGGAGATATGAGCAGTTCTTC. The chain links TRBV6-4 to TRBJ2-1, with 9 bases aligning to TRBD2. The CDR3 contains 15 residues. Germline-derived CDR1 and CDR2 are MRHNA and SNTAGT. V was pared by 4 bases and J by 8 bases, with 9 bases of the junction left unmatched.

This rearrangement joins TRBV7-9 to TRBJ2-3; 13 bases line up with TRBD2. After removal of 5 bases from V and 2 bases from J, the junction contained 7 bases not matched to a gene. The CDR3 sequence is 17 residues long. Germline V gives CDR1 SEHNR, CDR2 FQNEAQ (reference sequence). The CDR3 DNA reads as TGTGCCAGCAGCCCCGGACTAGCGGGAGTAATCACAGATACGCAGTATTTT. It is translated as CASSPGLAGVITDTQYF.

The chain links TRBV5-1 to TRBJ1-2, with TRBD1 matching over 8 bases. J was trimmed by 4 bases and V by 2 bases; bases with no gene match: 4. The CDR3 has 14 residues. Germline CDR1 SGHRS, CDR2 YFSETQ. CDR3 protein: CASSFGQGRYGYTF. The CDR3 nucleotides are TGCGCCAGCAGCTTCGGACAGGGCCGCTATGGCTACACCTTC.

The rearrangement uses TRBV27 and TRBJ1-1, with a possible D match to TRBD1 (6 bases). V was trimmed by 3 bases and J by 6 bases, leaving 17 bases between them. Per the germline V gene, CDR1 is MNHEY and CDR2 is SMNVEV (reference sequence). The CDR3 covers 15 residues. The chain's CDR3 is CASSLVMGARAEAFF. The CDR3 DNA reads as TGTGCCAGCAGTTTGGTAATGGGGGCGCGCGCTGAAGCTTTCTTT.

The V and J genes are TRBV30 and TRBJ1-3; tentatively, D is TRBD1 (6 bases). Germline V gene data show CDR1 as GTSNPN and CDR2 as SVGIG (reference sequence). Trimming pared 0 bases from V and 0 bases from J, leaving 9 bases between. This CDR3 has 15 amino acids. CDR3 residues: CAWSVGQSSGNTIYF. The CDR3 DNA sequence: TGTGCCTGGAGTGTAGGACAGAGCTCTGGAAACACCATATATTTT.

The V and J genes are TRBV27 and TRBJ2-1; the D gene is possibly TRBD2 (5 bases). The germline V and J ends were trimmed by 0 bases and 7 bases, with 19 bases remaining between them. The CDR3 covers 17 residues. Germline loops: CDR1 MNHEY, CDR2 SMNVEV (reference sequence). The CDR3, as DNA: TGTGCCAGCAGTTTATCCCTATGGAGCAGCCCGGGAAATGAGCAGTTCTTC. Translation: CASSLSLWSSPGNEQFF.

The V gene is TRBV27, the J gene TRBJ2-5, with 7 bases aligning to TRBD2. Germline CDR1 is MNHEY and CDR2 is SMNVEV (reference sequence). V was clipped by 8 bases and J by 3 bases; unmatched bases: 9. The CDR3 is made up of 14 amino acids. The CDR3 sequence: CASSKWGGEETQYF. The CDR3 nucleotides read TGTGCCAGCTCAAAATGGGGAGGGGAAGAGACCCAGTACTTC.

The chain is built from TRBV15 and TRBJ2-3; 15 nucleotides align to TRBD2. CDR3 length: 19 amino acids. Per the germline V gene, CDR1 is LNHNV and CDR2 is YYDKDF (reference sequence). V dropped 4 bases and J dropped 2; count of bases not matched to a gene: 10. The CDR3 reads CATSKLPGLAGGDTDTQYF. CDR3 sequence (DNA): TGTGCCACCAGCAAACTACCGGGACTAGCGGGAGGTGACACAGATACGCAGTATTTT.

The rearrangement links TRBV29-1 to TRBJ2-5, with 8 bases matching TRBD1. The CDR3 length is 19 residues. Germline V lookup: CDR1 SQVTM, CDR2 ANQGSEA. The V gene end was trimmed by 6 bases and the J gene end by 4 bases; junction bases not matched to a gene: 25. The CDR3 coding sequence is TGCAGCGTCGAACCTTATTATCAACCGACAGGGGTATCGGGAGAGACCCAGTACTTC. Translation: CSVEPYYQPTGVSGETQYF.

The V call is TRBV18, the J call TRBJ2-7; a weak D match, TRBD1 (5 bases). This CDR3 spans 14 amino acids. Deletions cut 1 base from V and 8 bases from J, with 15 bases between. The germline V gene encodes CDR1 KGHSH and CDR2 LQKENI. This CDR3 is CASSPRSGKEKQYF. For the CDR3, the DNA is TGTGCCAGCTCACCACGGTCAGGGAAGGAGAAGCAGTACTTC. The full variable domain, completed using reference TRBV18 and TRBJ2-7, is NAGVMQNPRHLVRRRGQEARLRCSPMKGHSHVYWYRQLPEEGLKFMVYLQKENIIDESGMPKERFSAEFPKEGPSILRIQQVVRGDSAAYFCASSPRSGKEKQYFGPGTRLTVT.

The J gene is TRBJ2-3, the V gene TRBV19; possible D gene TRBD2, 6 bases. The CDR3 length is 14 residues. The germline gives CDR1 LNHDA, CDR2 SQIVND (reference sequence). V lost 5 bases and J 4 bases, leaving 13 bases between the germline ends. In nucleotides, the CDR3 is TGTGCCAGTAGTCCTCGGTCGGGGGCAGATACGCAGTATTTT. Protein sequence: CASSPRSGADTQYF.

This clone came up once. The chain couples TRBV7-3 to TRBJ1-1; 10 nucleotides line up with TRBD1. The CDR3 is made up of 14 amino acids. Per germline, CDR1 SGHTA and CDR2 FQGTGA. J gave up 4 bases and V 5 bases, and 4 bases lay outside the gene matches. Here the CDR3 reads CASSRQGAGTEAFF. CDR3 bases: TGTGCCAGCAGCCGACAGGGGGCCGGCACTGAAGCTTTCTTT.

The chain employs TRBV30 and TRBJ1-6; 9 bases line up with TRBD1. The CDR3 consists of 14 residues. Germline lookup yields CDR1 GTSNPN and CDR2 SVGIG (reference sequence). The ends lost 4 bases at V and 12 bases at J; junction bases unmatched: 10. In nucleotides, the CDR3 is TGTGCCTGGACACGGGACAGGGCAGGGGTACCCCTCCACTTT. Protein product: CAWTRDRAGVPLHF.

The DNA of the CDR3 is TGTGCCAGCACGGTGGCCCGGGCCGCGGGCACTGAAGCTTTCTTT. Its protein is CASTVARAAGTEAFF. The rearrangement uses TRBV6-5 and TRBJ1-1; no clear D. Trimming took off 7 bases at V and 4 bases at J, with 19 bases between the two ends. CDR3 length equals 15 residues. CDR1 MNHEY and CDR2 SVGAGI come from the germline V gene.

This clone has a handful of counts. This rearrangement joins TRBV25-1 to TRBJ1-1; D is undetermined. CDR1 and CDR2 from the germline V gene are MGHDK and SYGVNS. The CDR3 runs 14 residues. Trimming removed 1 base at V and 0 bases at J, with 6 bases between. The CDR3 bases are TGTGCCAGCAGTGAATCGGGGATGAACACTGAAGCTTTCTTT. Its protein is CASSESGMNTEAFF. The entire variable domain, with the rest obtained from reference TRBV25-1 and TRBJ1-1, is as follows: EADIYQTPRYLVIGTGKKITLECSQTMGHDKMYWYQQDPGMELHLIHYSYGVNSTEKGDLSSESTVSRIRTEHFPLTLESARPSHTSQYLCASSESGMNTEAFFGQGTRLTVV.

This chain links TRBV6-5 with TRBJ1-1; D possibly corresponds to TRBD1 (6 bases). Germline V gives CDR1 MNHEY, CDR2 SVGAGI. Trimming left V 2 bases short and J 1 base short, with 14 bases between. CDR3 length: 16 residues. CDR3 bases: TGTGCCAGCAGTTACGCAGGACAGACCCCGAACACTGAAGCTTTCTTT. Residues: CASSYAGQTPNTEAFF.

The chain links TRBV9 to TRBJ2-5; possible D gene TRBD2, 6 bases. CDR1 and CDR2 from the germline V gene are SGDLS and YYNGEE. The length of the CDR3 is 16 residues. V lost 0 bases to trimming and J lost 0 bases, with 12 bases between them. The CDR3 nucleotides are TGTGCCAGCAGCGTAGCCGGCGGGACCAACCAAGAGACCCAGTACTTC. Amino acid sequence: CASSVAGGTNQETQYF. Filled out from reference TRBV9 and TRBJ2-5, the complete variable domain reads DSGVTQTPKHLITATGQRVTLRCSPRSGDLSVYWYQQSLDQGLQFLIQYYNGEERAKGNILERFSAQQFPDLHSELNLSSLELGDSALYFCASSVAGGTNQETQYFGPGTRLLVL.

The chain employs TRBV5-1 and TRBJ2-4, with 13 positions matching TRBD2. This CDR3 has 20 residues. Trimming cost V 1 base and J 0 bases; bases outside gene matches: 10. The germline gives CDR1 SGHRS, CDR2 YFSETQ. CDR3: CASSLWVTSGGALAKNIQYF. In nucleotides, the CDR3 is TGCGCCAGCAGCTTGTGGGTTACTAGCGGGGGGGCTTTAGCCAAAAACATTCAGTACTTC.

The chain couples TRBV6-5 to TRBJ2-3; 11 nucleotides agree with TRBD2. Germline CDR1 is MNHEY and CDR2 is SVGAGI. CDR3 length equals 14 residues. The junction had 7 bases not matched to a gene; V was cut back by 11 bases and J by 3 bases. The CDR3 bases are TGTGCCGGGGACACTAGCGGGGGTACAGATACGCAGTATTTT. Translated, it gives CAGDTSGGTDTQYF.

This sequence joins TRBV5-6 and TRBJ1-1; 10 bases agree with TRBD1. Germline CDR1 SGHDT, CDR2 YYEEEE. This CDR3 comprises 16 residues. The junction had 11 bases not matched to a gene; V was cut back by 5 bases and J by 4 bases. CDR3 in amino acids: CASSMTGGGSSTEAFF. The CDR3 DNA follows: TGTGCCAGCAGTATGACAGGGGGCGGGTCGAGCACTGAAGCTTTCTTT.